A selection of T cell receptor beta chains follows, all from one sample in a study of CD8 T cells in Susac syndrome. Each CDR3 protein is one row after TCRdb ran MiXCR on the immunoSEQ multiplex PCR reads. This repertoire shows 120,000 or so distinct CDR3 sequences, roughly 94% found once; its top ten account for about 0.28%. The sample comprised CD8+ T cells from PBMCs. The receptors stem from a human donor with Susac syndrome. CDR3s include the opening cysteine and the closing phenylalanine or tryptophan. D genes are given only for firm matches. Size tells how often a clone was seen (once, few, many) or the class of an expanded clone, and some rows leave it out.

J	D	V	size	DNA	CDR3
TRBJ2-5	-	TRBV4-3	-	TGCGCCAGCAGCGGTGACACCCAAGAGACCCAGTACTTC	CASSGDTQETQYF
TRBJ2-1	TRBD1	TRBV6-2/TRBV6-3	-	TGTGCCAGCAGTTCGACAGGGGGGGCCTACAATGAGCAGTTCTTC	CASSSTGGAYNEQFF
TRBJ2-1	TRBD2	TRBV20-1	-	TGCAGTGCTAGAGATCTAGCGGGGAGCTCCTACAATGAGCAGTTCTTC	CSARDLAGSSYNEQFF
TRBJ2-7	-	TRBV29-1	-	TGCAGCGTTGAGAAGGGTGACTCCTACGAGCAGTACTTC	CSVEKGDSYEQYF
TRBJ2-1	-	TRBV29-1	-	TGCAGCGTTGAAGGAGGGAATGAGCAGTTCTTC	CSVEGGNEQFF
TRBJ2-7	-	TRBV29-1	-	TGCAGCGTGGGGGGAGCGGCGCGGGAGCAGTACTTC	CSVGGAAREQYF
TRBJ2-3	-	TRBV4-1	few	TGCGCCAGCAGCCAAGTTGGTACAGATACGCAGTATTTT	CASSQVGTDTQYF
TRBJ2-7	-	TRBV12-3/TRBV12-4	-	TGTGCCAGCAGCTACACGGCGGAGGAGCAGTACTTC	CASSYTAEEQYF
TRBJ1-2	-	TRBV19	once	TGTGCCAGTAGTATGGCGTCGGGACTGAGAGGAGGCTACACCTTC	CASSMASGLRGGYTF
TRBJ2-3	-	TRBV6-4	-	TGTGCCAGCAGTGACTTAGGGGGGGCTAGCACAGATACGCAGTATTTT	CASSDLGGASTDTQYF
TRBJ2-5	-	TRBV7-9	-	TGTGCCAGCAGCTTAGGGACAAAACAAGAGACCCAGTACTTC	CASSLGTKQETQYF
TRBJ1-5	-	TRBV27	-	TGTGCCAGCAGGTCCAGCGTAGGCCCTGGGGTTAATCAGCCCCAGCATTTT	CASRSSVGPGVNQPQHF
TRBJ1-5	TRBD1	TRBV12-3/TRBV12-4	-	TGTGCCAGCAGTCAGGACAGGGGAGCTCAGCCCCAGCATTTT	CASSQDRGAQPQHF
TRBJ1-6	-	TRBV19	-	TGTGCCAGTAGTAGGGACCGATATTCACCCCTCCACTTT	CASSRDRYSPLHF
TRBJ1-4	-	TRBV7-6	-	TGTGCCAGCAGCTTAGATGAGGGACAAGGAGAAAAACTGTTTTTT	CASSLDEGQGEKLFF
TRBJ2-5	TRBD1	TRBV7-2	-	TGTGCCAGCAGCTTAGGGGACAGGGGGCGACGAGAGACCCAGTACTTC	CASSLGDRGRRETQYF
TRBJ2-7	-	TRBV25-1	-	TGTGCCAGCAGTGAGGCCCTAACCTACGAGCAGTACTTC	CASSEALTYEQYF
TRBJ2-3	-	TRBV20-1	once	TGCAGTGCTAGAGATGATACGCAGTATTTT	CSARDDTQYF
TRBJ1-4	-	TRBV6-1	-	TGTGCCAGCAGGACCCTGGTTGCAACTAATGAAAAACTGTTTTTT	CASRTLVATNEKLFF
TRBJ2-7	-	TRBV19	once	TGTGCCAGTATGGACGGATCCTACGAGCAGTACTTC	CASMDGSYEQYF
TRBJ1-4	TRBD1	TRBV5-1	-	TGCGCCAGCAGCACGACAGGGCTGGAACTGTTTTTT	CASSTTGLELFF
TRBJ1-3	-	TRBV4-2	-	TGTGCCAGCAGCCAGAACCTCGGCTCTGGAAACACCATATATTTT	CASSQNLGSGNTIYF
TRBJ2-1	-	TRBV7-9	-	TGTGCCAGCAGTGCATACAATGAGCAGTTCTTC	CASSAYNEQFF
TRBJ2-7	-	TRBV5-4	-	TGTGCCAGCAGCGCCGGACTCCTTATCTACGAGCAGTACTTC	CASSAGLLIYEQYF
TRBJ1-1	-	TRBV11-2	once	TGTGCCAGCAGCTCCTCACCCGACAGGTCGGACACTGAAGCTTTCTTT	CASSSSPDRSDTEAFF
TRBJ1-2	-	TRBV9	-	TGTGCCAGCAGCGTAGGTCGAGGGCAGAACTATGGCTACACCTTC	CASSVGRGQNYGYTF
TRBJ2-1	TRBD2	TRBV6-1	-	TGTGCCAGTCACGTACTAGCGGGGGAGAGGTACAATGAGCAGTTCTTC	CASHVLAGERYNEQFF
TRBJ2-3	TRBD1	TRBV11-3	once	TGTGCCAGCAGCCCGAGACAGGGGATGGGTTCAGATACGCAGTATTTT	CASSPRQGMGSDTQYF
TRBJ2-7	-	TRBV29-1	-	TGCAGCGCATCCTTCGGGGGCTACGAGCAGTACTTC	CSASFGGYEQYF
TRBJ2-5	TRBD1	TRBV19	-	TGTGCCAGTAGTGAAGGGGGCGCCCCTCAAGAGACCCAGTACTTC	CASSEGGAPQETQYF
TRBJ1-2	-	TRBV7-9	-	TGTGCCAGCAGCTTTCCGGGACCGAACTATGGCTACACCTTC	CASSFPGPNYGYTF
TRBJ2-5	TRBD2	TRBV12-3/TRBV12-4	-	TGTGCCAGCAGTTTAACCCCCGGACCGGGAGGCCGAGAGACCCAGTACTTC	CASSLTPGPGGRETQYF
TRBJ2-1	-	TRBV19	once	TGTGCCAGTAGTATCTTCGAGAGCTCCTACAATGAGCAGTTCTTC	CASSIFESSYNEQFF
TRBJ2-7	TRBD1	TRBV15	-	TGTGCCACCAACTTAGACAGGGGCCCCTACGAGCAGTACTTC	CATNLDRGPYEQYF
TRBJ1-5	TRBD1	TRBV27	-	TGTGCCAGCAGGCCGACAGGGCATCAGCCCCAGCATTTT	CASRPTGHQPQHF
TRBJ2-5	-	TRBV6-5	once	TGTGCCAGCAACCCATCCGGGGGTAGGAGTGGGACCCAGTACTTC	CASNPSGGRSGTQYF
TRBJ2-5	-	TRBV7-9	-	TGTGCCAGCAGTGGGCCAGTGGAGACCCAGTACTTC	CASSGPVETQYF
TRBJ2-5	-	TRBV13	-	TGTGCCAGCAGCCCCAGGGACCAAGAGACCCAGTACTTC	CASSPRDQETQYF
TRBJ2-4	TRBD1	TRBV7-8	-	TGTGCCAGCAGCTTGGACAGGGGGGGCATTCAGTACTTC	CASSLDRGGIQYF
TRBJ1-2	-	TRBV15	once	TGTGCCACCACGGACAGAAGCAACTATGGCTACACCTTC	CATTDRSNYGYTF
TRBJ2-7	TRBD1	TRBV20-1	-	TGCAGTGCTAATACCGGGACAGGGGGGTACGAGCAGTACTTC	CSANTGTGGYEQYF
TRBJ1-2	-	TRBV29-1	-	TGCAGCGTTGAAGATCGGGGGTACTATGGCTACACCTTC	CSVEDRGYYGYTF
TRBJ2-7	-	TRBV7-9	-	TGTGCCAGCAGCTTAGACAGCGGCTACGAGCAGTACTTC	CASSLDSGYEQYF
TRBJ2-5	-	TRBV20-1	-	TGCAGTGCTAGCGGCGGGGCCCAAGAGACCCAGTACTTC	CSASGGAQETQYF
TRBJ2-2	-	TRBV19	-	TGTGCCAGTAGTCCGGGGGGCGGTCACACCGGGGAGCTGTTTTTT	CASSPGGGHTGELFF
TRBJ1-6	-	TRBV27	-	TGTGCCAGTGGAGGGGTGCTCTCTTTTGGGCCCCTCCACTTT	CASGGVLSFGPLHF
TRBJ2-7	-	TRBV27	few	TGTGCCAGCTCCCTGGGAGGATCCGAGCAGTACTTC	CASSLGGSEQYF
TRBJ2-5	TRBD1	TRBV15	-	TGTGCCACCAGCAGAGCCCGGGACAGGAGACAAGAGACCCAGTACTTC	CATSRARDRRQETQYF
TRBJ1-2	-	TRBV29-1	-	TGCAGCGTTGTAGACAGTTGGGATGGCTACACCTTC	CSVVDSWDGYTF
TRBJ1-5	-	TRBV9	few	TGTGCCAGCAGCGTAGAGGGGAATAGCAATCAGCCCCAGCATTTT	CASSVEGNSNQPQHF
TRBJ2-2	TRBD2	TRBV7-8	once	TGTGCCAGCAGCTTGACTAGCGGGGGGGTCCCCGGGGAGCTGTTTTTT	CASSLTSGGVPGELFF
TRBJ2-5	TRBD2	TRBV2	-	TGTGCCAGCGGTCTCCGGGGGGAACAAGAGACCCAGTACTTC	CASGLRGEQETQYF
TRBJ2-1	TRBD2	TRBV11-2	-	TGTGCCAGCAGCGATAGCGGGGGGTACAATGAGCAGTTCTTC	CASSDSGGYNEQFF
TRBJ1-2	TRBD1	TRBV14	-	TGTGCCAGCAGCCTCGGACAGGGGGCTTTCTATGGCTACACCTTC	CASSLGQGAFYGYTF